One sample yielded the 15 T cell receptor beta chains listed below, sequenced in a study of blood T cell repertoires in COVID-19. TCRdb keeps only in-frame clones here, not all; method: immunoSEQ multiplex PCR. Seen here are about 120,000 clones, about 80% observed once, and the top ten hold around 11%. The sequenced sample was peripheral blood. These receptors were collected from a man between 60 and 75 years old with acute or convalescent COVID-19.

This clone was detected only once. CDR3 bases: TGTGCCAGCAGTTTGCGACAGGGGAACACTGAAGCTTTCTTT. This encodes CASSLRQGNTEAFF. This rearrangement joins TRBV27 to TRBJ1-1, with 7 bases lining up with TRBD1. This CDR3 is 14 amino acids long. Germline CDR1 reads MNHEY; CDR2 reads SMNVEV (reference sequence). Unmatched junction bases numbered 2, after V lost 3 bases and J lost 1 base.

The chain recombines TRBV21-1 with TRBJ2-7; TRBD2 reflects the table's D call only, with no check against the DNA. TRBV21-1 has pseudogene status. This CDR3 comprises 17 residues. The CDR3 here is CASSSPERLCPDYEQYF. The CDR3 nucleotides are TGTGCCAGCAGCTCCCCTGAGAGGCTCTGTCCTGACTACGAGCAGTACTTC.

The chain's CDR3 is CSAGGTEQFF. In DNA form, the CDR3 reads TGCAGCGCCGGAGGTACTGAGCAGTTCTTC. This sequence joins TRBV29-1 and TRBJ2-1; a possible D gene is TRBD2 (5 bases). CDR3 length: 10 amino acids. Germline V gene sequence: CDR1 SQVTM, CDR2 ANQGSEA. V lost 7 bases and J lost 9, with 10 bases in between.

The genes are TRBV4-2 and TRBJ2-7; 8 bases are shared with TRBD2. The CDR3 covers 19 residues. V lost 0 bases, J lost 4 bases, and 17 bases stayed unmatched. The germline gives CDR1 LGHNA, CDR2 YNFKEQ. The DNA of the CDR3 is TGTGCCAGCAGCCAAGAACGGGGGGGTGGTGGCGGGAGGCAGTACGAGCAGTACTTC. It specifies CASSQERGGGGGRQYEQYF.

In DNA, the CDR3 is TGCGCCAGCAGTCTGAGCGGACTAGCGGGGATAGAGACCCAGTACTTC. Amino acids: CASSLSGLAGIETQYF. The chain recombines TRBV5-1 with TRBJ2-5; 12 nucleotides line up with TRBD2. Trimming took 5 bases from V and 4 from J; bases not matched to a gene: 9. Germline loops: CDR1 SGHRS, CDR2 YFSETQ. The CDR3 extends over 16 amino acids.

V and J are TRBV27 and TRBJ2-3, with TRBD2 matching 13 bases. CDR1 and CDR2 (germline): MNHEY, SMNVEV (reference sequence). Trimming at V came to 6 bases and at J to 3 bases, leaving 3 bases not matched to a gene. The length of the CDR3 is 15 residues. Here the CDR3 DNA reads TGTGCCAGCAGCAGGACTAGCGGGAGTACAGATACGCAGTATTTT. It is translated as CASSRTSGSTDTQYF.

The rearrangement joins TRBV6-4 to TRBJ2-5; D might be TRBD1 (7 bases). Germline loops: CDR1 MRHNA, CDR2 SNTAGT. The CDR3 consists of 13 residues. V was shortened by 4 bases and J by 4 bases, with 10 bases between the two germline ends. The CDR3 DNA is TGTGCCAGCAGTGGTCAGGGGGGAGAGACCCAGTACTTC. Its protein product is CASSGQGGETQYF.

The rearrangement links TRBV2 to TRBJ1-2; TRBD1 aligns across 9 bases. V shed 11 bases and J 2 bases; nucleotides not matched to a gene: 3. Per the germline V gene, CDR1 is SNHLY and CDR2 is FYNNEI. The length of the CDR3 is 12 residues. DNA for the CDR3: TGTGCCGGGGACAGGGCAAACTATGGCTACACCTTC. Its translation is CAGDRANYGYTF.

The chain uses TRBV7-3 and TRBJ2-3; D not certain. The CDR3 extends over 14 amino acids. V gave up 2 bases and J gave up 4 bases, with 10 bases separating them. The germline V gene has CDR1 SGHTA and CDR2 FQGTGA. The CDR3 sequence: CASSLGPLADTQYF. The CDR3 nucleotides read TGTGCCAGCAGCTTAGGGCCCTTAGCAGATACGCAGTATTTT.

The chain has TRBV5-4 and TRBJ2-3, with TRBD2 matching 7 bases. V lost 5 bases and J lost 5; bases outside the gene matches: 11. From germline, CDR1 is SGHNT and CDR2 YYREEE (reference sequence). The CDR3 spans 15 residues. CDR3 protein: CASSRGVSGLDTQYF. The CDR3 DNA sequence: TGTGCCAGCAGTCGGGGGGTTAGCGGGTTAGATACGCAGTATTTT.

The chain employs TRBV6-6 and TRBJ1-1; the D gene is possibly TRBD1 (6 bases). The V end lost 6 bases, the J end lost 5 bases, and 13 bases lay between the germline ends. This CDR3 contains 13 residues. Germline CDR1 reads MNHNY; CDR2 reads SVGAGI (reference sequence). The CDR3 loop reads CASSRNGQTEAFF. The CDR3 DNA reads TGTGCCAGCAGCCGGAACGGACAGACTGAAGCTTTCTTT.

The V gene is TRBV18, the J gene TRBJ2-1; 13 positions match TRBD2. The CDR3 has 16 amino acids. Germline-derived CDR1 and CDR2 are KGHSH and LQKENI. The ends lost 4 bases at V and 8 bases at J; junction bases unmatched: 8. CDR3 DNA: TGTGCCAGCTCACTACTAGCGGGAGGGCCTGGGGATGAGCAGTTCTTC. Amino acid sequence: CASSLLAGGPGDEQFF.

The chain carries TRBV9 and TRBJ2-1, with 8 bases fitting TRBD1. V trimming: 3 bases; J trimming: 2 bases; junction bases outside the gene matches: 4. This CDR3 spans 15 amino acids. Germline CDR1 is SGDLS and CDR2 is YYNGEE. The CDR3 loop reads CASSETGGTYNEQFF. The CDR3 DNA sequence: TGTGCCAGCAGCGAAACAGGGGGAACCTACAATGAGCAGTTCTTC.

The CDR3 DNA reads as TGTGCCAGCAGCCAAAATCCGGGAGGGGTTACCGGGGAGCTGTTTTTT. Translating gives CASSQNPGGVTGELFF. V and J are TRBV3-1 (or the pseudogene TRBV3-2) and TRBJ2-2; 8 bases are shared with TRBD2. J was trimmed by 5 bases and V by 2 bases; bases with no gene match: 7. Germline V gene data show CDR1 as LGHDT and CDR2 as YNNKEL (reference sequence). This CDR3 contains 16 residues.

The V and J genes are TRBV29-1 and TRBJ2-1; 9 bases map to TRBD2. CDR3 length: 17 amino acids. Germline V gene lookup returns CDR1 SQVTM and CDR2 ANQGSEA. J lost 0 bases, V lost 3 bases, and 9 bases had no gene match. The CDR3 coding sequence is TGCAGCGTTGATGGCGGGCTAGCGGGAAACTCCTACAATGAGCAGTTCTTC. Translation gives CSVDGGLAGNSYNEQFF.